One and the same sample provided the 10 T cell receptor beta chains below, sequenced in a study of blood T cell repertoires in COVID-19. Only in-frame clones appear in the TCRdb table, and some are missing; sequencing was by immunoSEQ multiplex PCR. The table records more than 120,000 clones, about 88% of them present only once. Input material: peripheral blood. The origin of the receptors is a human donor with acute or convalescent COVID-19. The donor label of this sample is uncertain.

The genes are TRBV5-8 and TRBJ2-2; D is possibly TRBD1 (6 bases). V gave up 4 bases and J gave up 6 bases, with 13 bases separating them. Germline V gene data show CDR1 as SGHTS and CDR2 as YDEGEE. This CDR3 has 14 amino acids. The CDR3 bases are TGTGCCAGCAGCCTCCACAGGGCCTCCGGGGAGCTGTTTTTT. Protein product: CASSLHRASGELFF.

This chain links TRBV15 with TRBJ2-1; 10 bases line up with TRBD2. V dropped 0 bases and J dropped 4; count of bases not matched to a gene: 9. In germline, CDR1 is LNHNV, CDR2 YYDKDF (reference sequence). The CDR3 consists of 18 residues. The CDR3 region has the DNA TGTGCCACCAGCAGAGATATGTTAGCGGGAGGAAGTTACAATGAGCAGTTCTTC. This codes for CATSRDMLAGGSYNEQFF.

This clone was detected once. This chain joins TRBV12-5 and TRBJ2-3; D is possibly TRBD1 (5 bases). Per germline, CDR1 LGHNT and CDR2 FRNRAP. This CDR3 has 14 residues. V was clipped by 5 bases and J by 0 bases, with 9 bases between them. CDR3 DNA sequence: TGTGCTAGTGGTCAGGGCCTTAGCACAGATACGCAGTATTTT. Translation gives CASGQGLSTDTQYF.

The chain employs TRBV7-9 and TRBJ1-6; 7 bases are shared with TRBD1. This CDR3 region has 15 residues. The trim removed 4 bases at V and 5 bases at J, leaving 5 bases unmatched. Germline lookup yields CDR1 SEHNR and CDR2 FQNEAQ (reference sequence). DNA for the CDR3: TGTGCCAGCAGCTCCCGACAGGGCAATAATTCACCCCTCCACTTT. Amino acid sequence: CASSSRQGNNSPLHF.

This sequence joins TRBV20-1 and TRBJ2-3; TRBD2 aligns across 8 bases. The CDR3 consists of 15 residues. Germline-derived CDR1 and CDR2 are DFQATT and SNEGSKA (reference sequence). The trim removed 3 bases at V and 2 bases at J, leaving 7 bases unmatched. The CDR3 bases are TGCAGTGCTAGTCGCGCGGGAGGTCCCACAGATACGCAGTATTTT. Encoded protein: CSASRAGGPTDTQYF.

This clone was seen only once. The CDR3 DNA is TGTGCCAGCAGTTCCGTTAATTCACCCCTCCACTTT. The encoded protein is CASSSVNSPLHF. The genes are TRBV6-5 and TRBJ1-6, with D unclear. The CDR3 loop spans 12 amino acids. Trimming cost V 4 bases and J 6 bases, with 4 bases left between them. CDR1 is MNHEY and CDR2 is SVGAGI in the germline V gene.

The V gene is TRBV6-5, the J gene TRBJ2-3; 8 nucleotides align to TRBD1. The CDR3 totals 14 residues. Germline lookup yields CDR1 MNHEY and CDR2 SVGAGI. J lost 5 bases, V lost 8 bases, and 9 bases had no gene match. CDR3 DNA sequence: TGTGCCAGCGCTGGGACAGGAGGTGGAGATACGCAGTATTTT. Residues: CASAGTGGGDTQYF.

This clone was counted once. The chain joins TRBV11-2 to TRBJ1-2; the D gene is possibly TRBD1 (5 bases). From germline, CDR1 is SGHAT and CDR2 FQNNGV. Trimming removed 5 bases at V and 4 bases at J, with 11 bases between. The CDR3 has 13 residues. For the CDR3, the DNA is TGTGCCAGCAGCCCTATAACAGGCTATGGCTACACCTTC. Residues: CASSPITGYGYTF.

The rearrangement links TRBV7-2 to TRBJ2-2; maybe TRBD2 (5 bases). Trimming cost V 3 bases and J 4 bases, with 12 bases left between them. The CDR3 is 15 amino acids. Germline CDR1 SGHTA, CDR2 FQGNSA. The CDR3 sequence: CASSLGRRATGELFF. The CDR3 nucleotides are TGTGCCAGCAGCTTGGGTAGGCGGGCCACCGGGGAGCTGTTTTTT.

This chain joins TRBV2 and TRBJ1-4, with D possibly being TRBD1 (6 bases). The germline V gene encodes CDR1 SNHLY and CDR2 FYNNEI. The CDR3 length is 16 residues. Trimming shortened V by 4 bases and J by 0 bases, and 12 bases separated the two germline ends. The CDR3 reads CASSAGTYATNEKLFF. CDR3 nucleotide sequence: TGTGCCAGCAGTGCCGGGACATATGCAACTAATGAAAAACTGTTTTTT.